These 6 T cell receptor beta chains were all obtained from the same sample, sequenced in a study of CD8 T cells in Susac syndrome. The RNA input was roughly 0.45 to 1 ug, and it was reverse transcribed with random hexamers. TCRdb reprocessed the immunoSEQ multiplex PCR reads with MiXCR, giving one entry per CDR3 protein. The data show about 130,000 distinct CDR3 sequences, more than 90% seen once. The material sequenced was CD8+ T cells from PBMCs. The receptors were sampled from a human donor with Susac syndrome.

The rearrangement links TRBV7-6 to TRBJ2-7, with D possibly TRBD1 on 6 matching bases. The CDR3 totals 15 residues. Germline V gives CDR1 SGHVS, CDR2 FNYEAQ. V gave up 3 bases and J gave up 3 bases, with 15 bases separating them. The CDR3 region is CASSLGTGSVYEQYF. The CDR3 nucleotides are TGTGCCAGCAGCTTGGGTACAGGGTCAGTCTACGAGCAGTACTTC.

The V gene is TRBV12-3 or TRBV12-4, the J gene TRBJ2-7; 9 bases are a match to TRBD1. The V segment lost 1 base and the J segment 3 bases; nucleotides outside the gene matches: 10. The CDR3 has 17 amino acids. Written as DNA, the CDR3 is TGTGCCAGCAGTTTAGTCGCGGGGACAGGGATCTTCTACGAGCAGTACTTC. This gives the protein CASSLVAGTGIFYEQYF.

The chain links TRBV19 to TRBJ1-5; D uncertain. Germline V gene sequence: CDR1 LNHDA, CDR2 SQIVND (reference sequence). CDR3 length: 16 residues. V was pared by 5 bases and J by 0 bases, with 14 bases between. In DNA form, the CDR3 reads TGTGCCAGTAGTCATATGGACGGGGATAGCAATCAGCCCCAGCATTTT. It is translated as CASSHMDGDSNQPQHF.

The V gene is TRBV30, the J gene TRBJ1-6; 8 bases are shared with TRBD1. Germline V gene sequence: CDR1 GTSNPN, CDR2 SVGIG (reference sequence). The V and J ends lost 3 bases and 5 bases, in that order; junction bases with no gene match: 12. The CDR3 runs 17 residues. The CDR3 sequence is CAWRAGQGTIHNSPLHF. CDR3 nucleotide sequence: TGTGCCTGGAGGGCTGGACAGGGAACCATACATAATTCACCCCTCCACTTT.

The rearrangement joins TRBV20-1 to TRBJ2-1; D gene uncertain. CDR1 DFQATT and CDR2 SNEGSKA come from the germline V gene (reference sequence). The V and J ends lost 3 bases and 5 bases respectively, with 8 bases between them. The CDR3 consists of 12 residues. Written as DNA, the CDR3 is TGCAGTGCTAGGGCTCGCGACAATGAGCAGTTCTTC. It is translated as CSARARDNEQFF.

V is TRBV6-5 and J is TRBJ2-7, with a possible D match to TRBD2 (6 bases). Germline V gene sequence: CDR1 MNHEY, CDR2 SVGAGI. V lost 6 bases to trimming and J lost 0 bases, with 15 bases between them. The CDR3 has 15 residues. The CDR3 sequence is CASRPGLGSSYEQYF. The CDR3 coding sequence is TGTGCCAGCAGACCGGGACTCGGGAGCTCCTACGAGCAGTACTTC.